This T cell receptor (beta chain) was sequenced during a study of blood T cell repertoires in COVID-19. Study as a whole: Collection of acute and convalescent COVID-19 samples took place in the United States, Italy and Spain. The cDNA or gDNA used as material had been derived from T cells, B-cell-depleted T cells, or PBMCs.

Authors' methods: Reference gene primers were amplified, and this amplification served to estimate nucleated cell counts. Sequencing used immunoSEQ multiplex PCR; TCRdb keeps in-frame clones, though not all of them. V and J calls and clone size come straight from that table; D and trimming were deduced from the DNA. The repertoire holds some 100,000 clones, with 88% as singletons. Trimming took 1 base from V and 4 from J; bases not matched to a gene: 2. This CDR3 spans 15 amino acids. From germline, CDR1 is MNHEY and CDR2 SMNVEV (reference sequence). Material: peripheral blood. The V gene is TRBV27, the J gene TRBJ2-3; TRBD1 matches at 10 bases. The receptor was derived from a woman aged 55-70 years with acute or convalescent COVID-19. CDR3 in DNA: TGTGCCAGCAGTTTATGGGACAGGGGACCAGATACGCAGTATTTT. Encoded protein: CASSLWDRGPDTQYF.